The 9 T cell receptor beta chains given below trace back to one sample, sequenced in a study of immune evolution from preneoplasia to lung adenocarcinoma (dated by TCRdb to 2020 to 2022). The library was generated by the immunoSEQ multiplex PCR assay. TCRdb provides this immuneACCESS table in a form limited to in-frame rearrangements. Some clones are lacking; in checked studies, under half of them reflect an unresolved V gene, and why the rest are absent is not known. Across this sample there are about 7,800 clones, with roughly 72% seen only once. The top ten hold under 14% of the sample. The sample consisted of FFPE lung adenocarcinoma in situ tissue. This specimen's cell subset or site label, interpreted: preinvasive adenocarcinoma in situ (AIS). Receptors originate from a donor older than 65 with lung adenocarcinoma. Some clones in this sample may be carry-over from other donors' samples.

Sample share makes this clone medium-sized. J is TRBJ1-6 and V is TRBV4-1; 12 bases are a match to TRBD1. Germline trimming cut 0 bases from V and 10 bases from J; bases unmatched to any gene: 4. This CDR3 has 16 residues. The germline gives CDR1 MGHRA, CDR2 YSYEKL. The CDR3 bases are TGCGCCAGCAGCCAAGAGGGACAGGGGGCCCTCTCACCCCTCCACTTT. This sequence encodes CASSQEGQGALSPLHF.

The chain has TRBV30 and TRBJ2-6, with TRBD1 as a possible D gene (5 bases). The CDR3 totals 15 residues. Germline CDR1 GTSNPN, CDR2 SVGIG (reference sequence). With 2 bases removed from V and 3 bases from J, the gap between germline ends came to 11 bases. The CDR3 DNA reads TGTGCCTGGAGTATAGGGGCTGGTGGGGCCAACGTCCTGACTTTC. This sequence encodes CAWSIGAGGANVLTF.

The V call is TRBV20-1, the J call TRBJ1-2; D is unclear. Germline CDR1 is DFQATT and CDR2 is SNEGSKA (reference sequence). CDR3 length equals 11 residues. V was cut by 5 bases and J by 3 bases, with 7 bases left in between. Written as DNA, the CDR3 is TGCAGTGCTTTAGAAGACTATGGCTACACCTTC. Translating it yields CSALEDYGYTF.

This chain connects TRBV5-4 to TRBJ2-2; a weak D match, TRBD2 (7 bases). There are 16 residues in the CDR3. V was pared by 2 bases and J by 4 bases, with 15 bases between. From germline, CDR1 is SGHNT and CDR2 YYREEE (reference sequence). CDR3 in amino acids: CASSFGGGVSTGELFF. In DNA, the CDR3 is TGTGCCAGCAGCTTTGGGGGGGGCGTTAGCACCGGGGAGCTGTTTTTT.

The J gene is TRBJ1-5, the V gene TRBV11-2, with TRBD1 matching 7 bases. The CDR3 totals 13 residues. Unmatched junction bases numbered 2, after V lost 5 bases and J lost 4 bases. Germline V gene data show CDR1 as SGHAT and CDR2 as FQNNGV. CDR3 sequence: CASSPDRNQPQHF. The DNA of the CDR3 is TGTGCCAGCAGCCCGGACAGGAATCAGCCCCAGCATTTT.

This chain uses TRBV30 with TRBJ1-4; tentative D call: TRBD1 (5 bases). CDR1 and CDR2 (germline): GTSNPN, SVGIG (reference sequence). This CDR3 contains 14 residues. Between the trimmed V and J ends, which lost 5 bases and 7 bases, there was a span of 17 bases. The CDR3 reads CAWGRGPEGEKLFF. The CDR3, as DNA: TGTGCCTGGGGTAGGGGCCCGGAGGGTGAAAAACTGTTTTTT. Filled out from reference TRBV30 and TRBJ1-4, the complete variable domain reads SQTIHQWPATLVQPVGSPLSLECTVEGTSNPNLYWYRQAAGRGLQLLFYSVGIGQISSEVPQNLSASRPQDRQFILSSKKLLLSDSGFYLCAWGRGPEGEKLFFGSGTQLSVL.

This sequence joins TRBV28 and TRBJ1-5, with TRBD1 identical over 9 bases. Germline CDR1 reads MDHEN; CDR2 reads SYDVKM. The V gene end was trimmed by 6 bases and the J gene end by 0 bases; junction bases not matched to a gene: 12. This CDR3 has 18 residues. The CDR3 DNA reads TGTGCCAGCAGGAAAGCCGGGACAGGGATTCTTAGCAATCAGCCCCAGCATTTT. This gives the protein CASRKAGTGILSNQPQHF.

The V and J genes are TRBV5-1 and TRBJ1-1, with D maybe TRBD1 (5 bases). V lost 0 bases, J lost 4 bases, and 13 bases lay in between. The CDR3 covers 15 residues. CDR1 SGHRS and CDR2 YFSETQ come from the germline V gene. The CDR3 spells CASSLAAGSSTEAFF. The DNA for the CDR3 is TGCGCCAGCAGCTTGGCTGCAGGGAGTTCCACTGAAGCTTTCTTT. Full variable domain (rest looked up from reference TRBV5-1 and TRBJ1-1): KAGVTQTPRYLIKTRGQQVTLSCSPISGHRSVSWYQQTPGQGLQFLFEYFSETQRNKGNFPGRFSGRQFSNSRSEMNVSTLELGDSALYLCASSLAAGSSTEAFFGQGTRLTVV.

The chain employs TRBV6-6 and TRBJ1-6, with TRBD1 as a possible D gene (5 bases). The CDR3 is made up of 13 amino acids. V was pared by 7 bases and J by 8 bases, with 12 bases between. Germline CDR1 is MNHNY and CDR2 is SVGAGI (reference sequence). The DNA for the CDR3 is TGTGCCAGCAAGGCCAGGGTGGATTCACCCCTCCACTTT. Translating gives CASKARVDSPLHF.